Each of the 18 T cell receptor beta chains below was sequenced from the same sample in a study of T cells in localized non-small cell lung cancer. Libraries were prepared by immunoSEQ multiplex PCR; TCRdb keeps only in-frame clonotypes and omits some of them. This sample has thousands of clones; around 59% occur once, and the top ten carry almost 8%. This material consisted of lymph node tissue, taken before any cancer treatment. These receptors originate from a male donor aged 60 or over with stage I squamous cell lung carcinoma.

The CDR3 nucleotides are TGTGCCAGTAGTATAGCCCACGGGGGGGCCGGGGAGCTGTTTTTT. It specifies CASSIAHGGAGELFF. J is TRBJ2-2 and V is TRBV19; TRBD2 matches at 8 bases. Per germline, CDR1 LNHDA and CDR2 SQIVND (reference sequence). V was pared by 1 base and J by 6 bases, with 4 bases of the junction left unmatched. This CDR3 region has 15 residues. The whole variable domain, filled in from reference TRBV19 and TRBJ2-2, reads DGGITQSPKYLFRKEGQNVTLSCEQNLNHDAMYWYRQDPGQGLRLIYYSQIVNDFQKGDIAEGYSVSREKKESFPLTVTSAQKNPTAFYLCASSIAHGGAGELFFGEGSRLTVL.

J is TRBJ2-7 and V is TRBV18, with D perhaps TRBD1 (6 bases). Germline V gene data show CDR1 as KGHSH and CDR2 as LQKENI. This CDR3 is 14 amino acids long. V dropped 3 bases and J dropped 3 bases, with 12 bases sitting between them. CDR3 sequence reads: CASSPMTGDYEQYF. DNA of the CDR3: TGTGCCAGCTCACCCATGACAGGAGACTACGAGCAGTACTTC.

This chain connects TRBV28 to TRBJ2-3; 9 nucleotides match TRBD1. The CDR3 has 16 residues. The V segment lost 5 bases and the J segment 6 bases; nucleotides outside the gene matches: 12. The germline gives CDR1 MDHEN, CDR2 SYDVKM. CDR3 DNA: TGTGCCAGCAGTACCTCTCCGGGACAGGGAGTGGATACGCAGTATTTT. Translating it yields CASSTSPGQGVDTQYF.

The V and J genes are TRBV5-1 and TRBJ1-1; tentative D call: TRBD1 (6 bases). Germline values: CDR1 SGHRS, CDR2 YFSETQ. This CDR3 region has 14 residues. Trimming removed 7 bases at V and 1 base at J, with 14 bases between. The CDR3 sequence is CASYEGGTNTEAFF. The CDR3 region has the DNA TGCGCCAGCTATGAGGGGGGGACGAACACTGAAGCTTTCTTT.

This sequence joins TRBV12-5 and TRBJ2-7; TRBD1 matches 9 bases. The CDR3 totals 14 residues. CDR1 and CDR2 (germline): LGHNT, FRNRAP. The V and J ends lost 6 bases and 7 bases, in that order; junction bases with no gene match: 10. For the CDR3, the DNA is TGTGCTAGTGGACGCCGGGACAGGGCTTTGGAGCAGTACTTC. This codes for CASGRRDRALEQYF. Based on the CDR3 plus reference TRBV12-5 and TRBJ2-7, the full variable domain is DARVTQTPRHKVTEMGQEVTMRCQPILGHNTVFWYRQTMMQGLELLAYFRNRAPLDDSGMPKDRFSAEMPDATLATLKIQPSEPRDSAVYFCASGRRDRALEQYFGPGTRLTVT.

This chain links TRBV28 with TRBJ2-7, with 8 bases matching TRBD2. The CDR3 is 14 amino acids. The germline V gene encodes CDR1 MDHEN and CDR2 SYDVKM. V shed 8 bases, J shed 2 bases, and the junction held 8 bases outside the gene matches. The CDR3 coding sequence is TGTGCCAGCCGGCGGACTAGCTCTGCCTACGAGCAGTACTTC. Its protein product is CASRRTSSAYEQYF.

The chain recombines TRBV11-3 with TRBJ2-3; 8 nucleotides align to TRBD1. The CDR3 is 14 amino acids. The ends lost 5 bases at V and 2 bases at J; junction bases unmatched: 3. Germline CDR1 reads SGHNT; CDR2 reads YENEEA. As DNA, the CDR3 is TGTGCCAGCAGCGCAGGGGGCCCCACAGATACGCAGTATTTT. This translates into CASSAGGPTDTQYF.

The chain links TRBV11-3 to TRBJ2-3; D possibly corresponds to TRBD2 (6 bases). This CDR3 spans 15 amino acids. V was clipped by 5 bases and J by 2 bases, with 14 bases between them. Germline assignment: CDR1 SGHNT and CDR2 YENEEA. CDR3 DNA sequence: TGTGCCAGCAGCCCCTGGGACTCTGCCACAGATACGCAGTATTTT. As protein: CASSPWDSATDTQYF.

The chain uses TRBV18 and TRBJ2-6, with 7 positions matching TRBD1. The CDR3 length is 16 residues. The ends lost 1 base at V and 2 bases at J; junction bases unmatched: 2. Germline V gives CDR1 KGHSH, CDR2 LQKENI. The CDR3 DNA reads as TGTGCCAGCTCACCACAGGGGGCACCTGGGGCCAACGTCCTGACTTTC. It yields the protein CASSPQGAPGANVLTF. Together with reference TRBV18 and TRBJ2-6, the CDR3 gives the full variable domain: NAGVMQNPRHLVRRRGQEARLRCSPMKGHSHVYWYRQLPEEGLKFMVYLQKENIIDESGMPKERFSAEFPKEGPSILRIQQVVRGDSAAYFCASSPQGAPGANVLTFGAGSRLTVL.

This chain uses TRBV4-1 with TRBJ2-7; the D is unclear. Trimming removed 4 bases at V and 5 bases at J, with 21 bases between. This CDR3 is 16 amino acids long. Germline V lookup: CDR1 MGHRA, CDR2 YSYEKL. The chain's CDR3 is CASSLGMNHGRNEQYF. The CDR3 DNA is TGCGCCAGCAGCCTAGGAATGAACCATGGACGGAACGAGCAGTACTTC.

The chain joins TRBV30 to TRBJ1-5, with TRBD1 as a possible D gene (6 bases). This CDR3 region has 13 residues. Trimming removed 0 bases at V and 4 bases at J, with 7 bases between. Germline V gene sequence: CDR1 GTSNPN, CDR2 SVGIG (reference sequence). The CDR3 is CAWSVGGNQPQHF. CDR3 bases: TGTGCCTGGAGTGTAGGGGGAAATCAGCCCCAGCATTTT.

The J gene is TRBJ2-7, the V gene TRBV6-7; 7 nucleotides agree with TRBD2. TRBV6-7 is an ORF for which the function is uncertain. V gave up 5 bases and J gave up 1 base; unmatched junction bases: 14. The CDR3 is 17 amino acids. DNA for the CDR3: TGTGCCAGCAGTCCGGGACTAACGGTTGGCCGATCCTACGAGCAGTACTTC. This encodes CASSPGLTVGRSYEQYF.

The DNA for the CDR3 is TGTGCCAGCAAAGGGGGCTATCAGCCCCAGCATTTT. As protein: CASKGGYQPQHF. The chain links TRBV9 to TRBJ1-5; 7 nucleotides match TRBD1. Germline V gene data show CDR1 as SGDLS and CDR2 as YYNGEE. The CDR3 consists of 12 residues. The junction had 2 bases not matched to a gene; V was cut back by 6 bases and J by 5 bases.

The V and J genes are TRBV6-8 and TRBJ1-5, with TRBD1 identical over 10 bases. This CDR3 comprises 16 residues. The ends lost 7 bases at V and 4 bases at J; junction bases unmatched: 10. Per the germline V gene, CDR1 is MNHGY and CDR2 is SAAAGT. CDR3 DNA: TGTGCCAGCACCCGCGGACAGGGGGATTCAAATCAGCCCCAGCATTTT. Protein product: CASTRGQGDSNQPQHF.

This clone was observed a single time. This chain links TRBV18 with TRBJ1-2; D remains ambiguous. Between the trimmed V and J ends, which lost 6 bases and 8 bases, there was a span of 16 bases. This CDR3 spans 13 amino acids. Germline CDR1 and CDR2: KGHSH and LQKENI. The CDR3 region has the DNA TGTGCCAGCTCCCCATTGGAGGCTTTAGGCTACACCTTC. Translating it yields CASSPLEALGYTF.

J is TRBJ2-7 and V is TRBV28; TRBD2 agrees at 9 bases. J gave up 3 bases and V 3 bases, and 6 bases lay outside the gene matches. The CDR3 consists of 15 residues. The germline gives CDR1 MDHEN, CDR2 SYDVKM. The chain's CDR3 is CASSLGSGRSYEQYF. CDR3 bases: TGTGCCAGCAGTTTGGGAAGCGGGAGGAGCTACGAGCAGTACTTC.

The chain recombines TRBV11-3 with TRBJ1-1; 12 nucleotides match TRBD1. The germline gives CDR1 SGHNT, CDR2 YENEEA. The J segment lost 4 bases and the V segment lost 6 bases, leaving 9 bases of the junction unmatched. CDR3 length: 16 residues. The DNA for the CDR3 is TGTGCCAGCAGAAAGGGGGACAGGGGGCTGTTCACTGAAGCTTTCTTT. Its translation: CASRKGDRGLFTEAFF. The full variable domain, in which reference TRBV11-3 and TRBJ1-1 provide the parts outside the CDR3, is EAGVVQSPRYKIIEKKQPVAFWCNPISGHNTLYWYLQNLGQGPELLIRYENEEAVDDSQLPKDRFSAERLKGVDSTLKIQPAELGDSAVYLCASRKGDRGLFTEAFFGQGTRLTVV.

The rearrangement uses TRBV28 and TRBJ2-3, with D tentatively TRBD2 (5 bases). The germline CDR1 and CDR2 sequences are MDHEN and SYDVKM. V lost 1 base and J lost 0, with 11 bases in between. CDR3 length: 16 residues. CDR3 nucleotides: TGTGCCAGCAGTTTATCTGCGGGCACTAGCACAGATACGCAGTATTTT. Encoded protein: CASSLSAGTSTDTQYF.